The subject of this entry is one TCR beta chain. The antigen is not known. TCRdb's copy holds only in-frame clones and misses some; the assay was immunoSEQ multiplex PCR. The repertoire holds 20,000 to 25,000 clones, with 80% to 90% as singletons. This specimen comes from a study of graft-versus-host responses after intestinal transplantation. The wider study: Recipients got multivisceral, liver-intestinal, or isolated intestinal transplants. Overall study findings and caveats: Recipient marrow showed GvH clones, some seen first in ileum or blood.

The J segment lost 4 bases and the V segment lost 5 bases, leaving 10 bases of the junction unmatched. The CDR3 runs 17 residues. Germline-derived CDR1 and CDR2 are PRHDT and FYEKMQ (reference sequence). The source of this sequence is a human patient who received an intestinal transplant, so some T cells may come from the graft donor. The sample was PBMCs, taken roughly 64 days after intestinal transplantation. The V and J genes are TRBV13 and TRBJ1-3, with TRBD1 matching over 11 bases. The CDR3 spells CASSPTGQGARGNTIYF. Written as DNA, the CDR3 is TGTGCCAGCAGCCCTACTGGACAGGGGGCGCGCGGAAACACCATATATTTT.